This TCR beta chain was sequenced in a study of T cells after yellow fever vaccination. There are 16 residues in the CDR3. Deletions cut 2 bases from V and 1 base from J, with 14 bases between. CDR1 is SGHRS and CDR2 is YFSETQ in the germline V gene. TCRdb re-derived calls from the 5' RACE reads in MiXCR, one entry per CDR3 protein. The sample includes under 150,000 distinct CDR3 sequences, about 8% of them seen just once. Many counts were recorded for this clonotype. Source: CD4+ T cells sorted from PBMCs, taken 5 days after the yellow fever booster vaccination. The chain joins TRBV5-1 to TRBJ2-3; D not certain. This receptor was obtained from a man aged 25 to 45 who received the YFV17D yellow fever vaccine. The DNA of the CDR3 is TGCGCCAGCAGCTTATCCAGGATTTCTGGCACAGATACGCAGTATTTT. Translated: CASSLSRISGTDTQYF.